This T cell receptor beta chain was captured in a study of naive and memory T cell subsets. Study-wide findings and caveats: Naive repertoires, especially CD8, held a few larger clonotypes, possibly memory cells re-expressing CD45RA.

From the second PCR step, alpha and beta chains were amplified apart. As for this clonotype: Its specificity is not known.

The germline CDR1 and CDR2 sequences are SQVTM and ANQGSEA. CDR3 length: 12 residues. Trimming left V 7 bases short and J 2 bases short, with 10 bases between. Both TRBC1 and TRBC2 were covered by a beta constant-region primer of two equimolar oligonucleotides. The ligated cDNA underwent four PCR rounds using SP2 and nested alpha and beta constant-region primers. TCRdb independently ran MiXCR on the UMI-ligation and nested PCR reads; one entry per CDR3 protein. The table includes approximately 150,000 distinct CDR3 sequences, 20% to 25% detected once. The sequence was collected from a human donor in good health. Sequencing was done on a sample of naive CD4+ T cells from blood. This sequence joins TRBV29-1 and TRBJ2-3; unclear D gene. CDR3 DNA sequence: TGCAGCGGGACCGAAAACACAGATACGCAGTATTTT. Amino acid sequence: CSGTENTDTQYF.